What follows are 19 T cell receptor beta chains derived from one specimen sequenced in a study of T-cell memory formation after mild COVID-19. Each CDR3 protein is one row after TCRdb ran MiXCR on the 5' RACE reads. The sample yields some 210,000 distinct CDR3 sequences, around 18% seen once. The sequenced sample was PBMCs or a T cell subset sorted from them (not recorded which). These receptors originate from an adult woman who had mild COVID-19 (a few samples of this study predate the infection). Cell type and time point are not known.

This clonotype came up a few times. One end of the junction fails to match germline, which may point to a read error. V and J are TRBV12-3 or TRBV12-4 and TRBJ1-1, with D uncertain. This CDR3 spans 10 amino acids. In nucleotides, the CDR3 is TGTGCCAGCAGCAACCGACAACCCTCCTTT. Its translation: CASSNRQPSF.

The rearrangement links TRBV7-2 to TRBJ1-6; D uncertain. The CDR3 contains 13 residues. Germline CDR1 and CDR2: SGHTA and FQGNSA. V was shortened by 3 bases and J by 13 bases, with 13 bases between the two germline ends. This CDR3 is CASSFVEDGPLHF. The DNA of the CDR3 is TGTGCCAGCAGCTTCGTTGAAGACGGCCCCCTCCACTTT.

The CDR3 DNA is TGTGCCAGCAGTGGAGACAGGGAAGGATATGGCTACACCTTC. Translating gives CASSGDREGYGYTF. This chain joins TRBV25-1 and TRBJ1-2; 7 bases map to TRBD1. The CDR3 is 14 amino acids. The V and J ends lost 4 bases and 5 bases, in that order; junction bases with no gene match: 7. Germline values: CDR1 MGHDK, CDR2 SYGVNS.

Notes on this clonotype: At one of its ends the junction is not consistent with the germline gene, which may arise from a read error. The chain employs TRBV15 and TRBJ2-7; a weak D match, TRBD1 (5 bases). The CDR3 is 15 residues long. Germline V gene lookup returns CDR1 LNHNV and CDR2 YYDKDF (reference sequence). CDR3 sequence reads: CATSRDPKGSYEKYF. The CDR3 bases are TGTGCCACCAGCAGAGATCCTAAGGGGTCCTACGAGAAGTACTTC.

This clonotype has only a few counts. This chain joins TRBV5-1 and TRBJ2-5; 7 bases line up with TRBD1. This CDR3 region has 14 residues. Germline trimming cut 2 bases from V and 3 bases from J; bases unmatched to any gene: 4. Germline CDR1 and CDR2: SGHRS and YFSETQ. The CDR3 loop is CASSFPGTEETQYF. The CDR3 DNA is TGCGCCAGCAGCTTCCCCGGGACAGAAGAGACCCAGTACTTC.

The CDR3 sequence is CASSQGDTQYF. The CDR3 nucleotides are TGTGCCAGCAGTCAAGGAGATACGCAGTATTTT. This sequence joins TRBV6-5 and TRBJ2-3, with unresolved D. Germline CDR1 is MNHEY and CDR2 is SVGAGI. The CDR3 has 11 residues. V dropped 5 bases and J dropped 5 bases, with 5 bases sitting between them.

The sample holds many counts of this clonotype. This sequence joins TRBV2 and TRBJ1-4; D unclear. V was shortened by 7 bases and J by 1 base, with 4 bases between the two germline ends. The CDR3 loop spans 12 amino acids. Per the germline V gene, CDR1 is SNHLY and CDR2 is FYNNEI. CDR3 sequence: CASKGTNEKLFF. The CDR3 nucleotides are TGTGCCAGCAAAGGAACTAATGAAAAACTGTTTTTT.

This clonotype was recorded at least ten times. The V call is TRBV20-1, the J call TRBJ1-6; 10 bases are shared with TRBD1. The trim removed 3 bases at V and 8 bases at J, leaving 7 bases unmatched. The CDR3 is 15 amino acids. CDR1 is DFQATT and CDR2 is SNEGSKA in the germline V gene (reference sequence). The CDR3 loop is CSARLRDRGHSPLHF. The CDR3 DNA follows: TGCAGTGCTAGGCTCCGGGACAGGGGACATTCACCCCTCCACTTT.

The gene calls are TRBV5-1 and TRBJ2-1; 14 bases match TRBD2. V gave up 0 bases and J gave up 4 bases; unmatched junction bases: 3. Germline CDR1 SGHRS, CDR2 YFSETQ. The CDR3 covers 17 residues. The chain's CDR3 is CASSLGTSGGNYNEQFF. The CDR3 region has the DNA TGCGCCAGCAGCTTGGGGACTAGCGGGGGGAATTACAATGAGCAGTTCTTC.

This clonotype was recorded at least ten times. The V gene is TRBV12-3 or TRBV12-4, the J gene TRBJ1-5, with 9 bases that match TRBD1. The junction had 8 bases not matched to a gene; V was cut back by 5 bases and J by 6 bases. The CDR3 is 15 residues long. CDR3 sequence: CASSLGQGMGQPQHF. CDR3 coding DNA: TGTGCCAGCAGTCTGGGACAGGGTATGGGTCAGCCCCAGCATTTT.

The chain recombines TRBV9 with TRBJ2-5; TRBD2 matches at 7 bases. This CDR3 is built from 14 residues. The germline CDR1 and CDR2 sequences are SGDLS and YYNGEE. Trimming at V came to 0 bases and at J to 4 bases, leaving 3 bases not matched to a gene. The CDR3 reads CASSVGGGGETQYF. CDR3 nucleotide sequence: TGTGCCAGCAGCGTAGGAGGCGGGGGAGAGACCCAGTACTTC. The full variable domain, its missing parts supplied by reference TRBV9 and TRBJ2-5, is DSGVTQTPKHLITATGQRVTLRCSPRSGDLSVYWYQQSLDQGLQFLIQYYNGEERAKGNILERFSAQQFPDLHSELNLSSLELGDSALYFCASSVGGGGETQYFGPGTRLLVL.

This clonotype has just a few counts. The V and J genes are TRBV10-3 and TRBJ2-3; no firm D call. Germline-derived CDR1 and CDR2 are ENHRY and SYGVKD. V gave up 0 bases and J gave up 0 bases, with 16 bases separating them. The CDR3 is 18 amino acids. CDR3 protein: CAISESLGRKASTDTQYF. The CDR3 bases are TGTGCCATCAGTGAGTCTTTAGGTAGAAAAGCTAGCACAGATACGCAGTATTTT.

This clonotype was detected ten times or more. The chain recombines TRBV9 with TRBJ2-3; D perhaps matches TRBD2 (6 bases). The CDR3 contains 17 residues. Germline V lookup: CDR1 SGDLS, CDR2 YYNGEE. V dropped 8 bases and J dropped 0 bases, with 22 bases sitting between them. The CDR3 DNA sequence: TGTGCCAGACCTGGGGCTAGCGATTCAACTAGCACAGATACGCAGTATTTT. This gives the protein CARPGASDSTSTDTQYF.

Only a few counts were recorded for this clonotype. This chain uses TRBV4-1 with TRBJ2-7; maybe TRBD1 (6 bases). CDR1 is MGHRA and CDR2 is YSYEKL in the germline V gene. Trimming took off 4 bases at V and 2 bases at J, with 15 bases between the two ends. The CDR3 is made up of 15 amino acids. The CDR3 coding sequence is TGCGCCAGCAGCCGGACAGAGGGCACAGCCTACGAGCAGTACTTC. Protein sequence: CASSRTEGTAYEQYF.

This clonotype was picked up a small number of times. The V gene is TRBV12-3 or TRBV12-4, the J gene TRBJ1-1, with a possible D match to TRBD1 (5 bases). The ends were cut back, 3 bases at V and 5 bases at J, with 10 bases in the middle. The CDR3 has 13 residues. As DNA, the CDR3 is TGTGCCAGCAGTTTCGGGGGGAGGACTGAAGCTTTCTTT. It yields the protein CASSFGGRTEAFF.

The chain recombines TRBV29-1 with TRBJ1-5; 8 bases are a match to TRBD1. V lost 5 bases, J lost 3 bases, and 9 bases stayed unmatched. Germline values: CDR1 SQVTM, CDR2 ANQGSEA. CDR3 length: 15 amino acids. CDR3 residues: CSVRVTGDPNQPQHF. The CDR3 DNA sequence: TGCAGCGTTCGGGTGACAGGGGACCCCAATCAGCCCCAGCATTTT.

The CDR3 DNA reads TGTGCCAGCAGCTCATATGGACAGTCCGCCCTAAGGCCCCAGCATTTT. This translates into CASSSYGQSALRPQHF. The chain couples TRBV7-8 to TRBJ1-5, with a possible D match to TRBD1 (6 bases). V lost 4 bases, J lost 9 bases, and 22 bases lay in between. Germline V gene lookup returns CDR1 SGHVS and CDR2 FQNEAQ. This CDR3 has 16 amino acids.

The chain joins TRBV11-2 to TRBJ2-6, with TRBD1 as a possible D gene (6 bases). The CDR3 is 17 amino acids. V was cut by 7 bases and J by 4 bases, with 20 bases left in between. Germline lookup yields CDR1 SGHAT and CDR2 FQNNGV. CDR3 sequence: CASIPGVPLLGANVLTF. CDR3 nucleotide sequence: TGTGCCAGCATTCCAGGGGTGCCCCTTCTGGGGGCCAACGTCCTGACTTTC.

The genes are TRBV15 and TRBJ1-5; D unclear. This CDR3 contains 13 residues. Trimming took off 4 bases at V and 5 bases at J, with 9 bases between the two ends. CDR1 is LNHNV, CDR2 YYDKDF, per germline (reference sequence). The CDR3, as DNA: TGTGCCACCAGCAAGGGCGGAGATCAGCCCCAGCATTTT. It translates to CATSKGGDQPQHF.